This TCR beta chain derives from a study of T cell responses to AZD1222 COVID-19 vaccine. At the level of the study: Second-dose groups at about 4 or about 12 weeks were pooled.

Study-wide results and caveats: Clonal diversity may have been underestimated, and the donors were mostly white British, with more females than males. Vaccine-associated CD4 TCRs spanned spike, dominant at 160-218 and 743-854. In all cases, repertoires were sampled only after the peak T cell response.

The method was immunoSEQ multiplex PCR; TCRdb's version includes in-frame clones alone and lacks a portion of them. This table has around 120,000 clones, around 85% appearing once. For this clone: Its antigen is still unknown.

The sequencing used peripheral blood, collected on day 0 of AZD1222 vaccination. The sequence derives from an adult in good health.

The CDR3 DNA follows: TGTGCCAGCAGTGACACGGACTTGAACACTGAAGCTTTCTTT. Its translation is CASSDTDLNTEAFF. V gene TRBV2 combines with J gene TRBJ1-1, with D unresolved. V shed 3 bases and J shed 0 bases, with 8 bases lying between them. There are 14 residues in the CDR3. Germline V lookup: CDR1 SNHLY, CDR2 FYNNEI. Full variable domain (outside the CDR3, taken from reference TRBV2 and TRBJ1-1): EPEVTQTPSHQVTQMGQEVILRCVPISNHLYFYWYRQILGQKVEFLVSFYNNEISEKSEIFDDQFSVERPDGSNFTLKIRSTKLEDSAMYFCASSDTDLNTEAFFGQGTRLTVV.